These 9 T cell receptor beta chains were all obtained from the same sample, sequenced in a study of Graves' ophthalmopathy and Graves' hyperthyroidism. Amplification targeted the TCR beta CDR3 regions, with RNA transcripts as the source material. HTBI primers served in a first-round RT-PCR, which a second-round multiplex PCR followed. TCRdb reanalysed the multiplex PCR reads using MiXCR and keeps one entry per CDR3 protein. The data contain around 1.1 million distinct CDR3 sequences, 36% of them singletons. Sequencing was done on a sample of peripheral blood or thyroid tissue (not recorded which). The receptors originated from an adult man with Graves' hyperthyroidism.

This clonotype was recorded many times. The V and J genes are TRBV2 and TRBJ1-1; possibly TRBD1 for D (6 bases). V lost 2 bases to trimming and J lost 3 bases, with 13 bases between them. The CDR3 has 15 residues. Germline V gives CDR1 SNHLY, CDR2 FYNNEI. The CDR3 region has the DNA TGTGCCAGCAGTGAATTGGCAGGGGCGCACACTGAAGCTTTCTTT. Translated: CASSELAGAHTEAFF.

This clonotype was seen a handful of times. The gene calls are TRBV30 and TRBJ1-2; 12 nucleotides agree with TRBD1. The CDR3 is made up of 14 amino acids. The germline gives CDR1 GTSNPN, CDR2 SVGIG (reference sequence). V shed 3 bases and J 8 bases; nucleotides not matched to a gene: 7. CDR3 protein: CAWSPGQGASGYTF. For the CDR3, the DNA is TGTGCCTGGAGCCCGGGACAGGGGGCAAGCGGCTACACCTTC. The full variable domain, with the rest looked up from reference TRBV30 and TRBJ1-2, is SQTIHQWPATLVQPVGSPLSLECTVEGTSNPNLYWYRQAAGRGLQLLFYSVGIGQISSEVPQNLSASRPQDRQFILSSKKLLLSDSGFYLCAWSPGQGASGYTFGSGTRLTVV.

This clonotype was seen only a few times. The rearrangement uses TRBV27 and TRBJ1-5, with D hard to call. Trimming shortened V by 9 bases and J by 3 bases, and 15 bases separated the two germline ends. CDR1 and CDR2 (germline): MNHEY, SMNVEV (reference sequence). This CDR3 spans 14 amino acids. The CDR3 DNA follows: TGTGCCAGTTGGCCGTGGGGAGTCAATCAGCCCCAGCATTTT. Protein sequence: CASWPWGVNQPQHF.

The CDR3 reads CSAPDRERETQYF. The CDR3 DNA is TGCAGTGCGCCGGACAGGGAGCGGGAGACCCAGTACTTC. This chain connects TRBV20-1 to TRBJ2-5, with 8 bases fitting TRBD1. This CDR3 spans 13 amino acids. The V gene's germline CDR1 is DFQATT and CDR2 SNEGSKA (reference sequence). After removal of 6 bases from V and 5 bases from J, the junction contained 8 bases not matched to a gene.

This clonotype was detected ten times or more. The chain is built from TRBV7-9 and TRBJ2-7; 9 bases are a match to TRBD1. The CDR3 is 14 amino acids. Trimming at V came to 7 bases and at J to 0 bases, leaving 4 bases not matched to a gene. The germline CDR1 and CDR2 sequences are SEHNR and FQNEAQ (reference sequence). The CDR3 DNA sequence: TGTGCCAGCACCCAACAGGGGGCCTCCTACGAGCAGTACTTC. It yields the protein CASTQQGASYEQYF.

This clonotype has at least ten counts. The chain couples TRBV10-3 to TRBJ1-2; 7 bases match TRBD1. Looked up from germline, CDR1 is ENHRY and CDR2 is SYGVKD. Trimming at V came to 2 bases and at J to 0 bases, leaving 6 bases not matched to a gene. This CDR3 spans 16 amino acids. For the CDR3, the DNA is TGTGCCATCAGTGAGCGGGACAGAGGATCTAACTATGGCTACACCTTC. This translates into CAISERDRGSNYGYTF.

This clonotype has a count of ten or more. This chain links TRBV12-3 or TRBV12-4 with TRBJ1-6; the D gene is possibly TRBD1 (5 bases). The length of the CDR3 is 14 residues. The V gene lost 7 bases and the J gene lost 2 bases, with 9 bases spanning the gap. The CDR3: CASTVGAYNSPLHF. The CDR3 DNA follows: TGTGCCAGCACAGTAGGGGCCTATAATTCACCCCTCCACTTT.

This clonotype was detected only a few times. The J gene is TRBJ1-1, the V gene TRBV6-6; tentatively, D is TRBD1 (6 bases). V lost 5 bases, J lost 0 bases, and 10 bases lay in between. Germline CDR1 is MNHNY and CDR2 is SVGAGI (reference sequence). There are 14 residues in the CDR3. The CDR3: CASSARGLNTEAFF. In nucleotides, the CDR3 is TGTGCCAGCAGTGCCAGGGGCTTGAACACTGAAGCTTTCTTT.

This chain uses TRBV5-5 with TRBJ1-1; the D is unclear. The CDR3 sequence is 15 residues long. The V gene lost 2 bases and the J gene lost 1 base, with 12 bases spanning the gap. Germline CDR1 SGHKS, CDR2 YYEKEE (reference sequence). The CDR3 coding sequence is TGTGCCAGCAGCTTCCCCAGTAAGAGGAACACTGAAGCTTTCTTT. It specifies CASSFPSKRNTEAFF.